This T cell receptor beta chain was sequenced during a study of blood T cell repertoires in COVID-19. Study background: Samples taken during acute and convalescent COVID-19 were collected in the United States, Italy and Spain.

V was pared by 5 bases and J by 7 bases, with 9 bases of the junction left unmatched. The CDR3 is made up of 15 amino acids. Germline V lookup: CDR1 SGHRS, CDR2 YFSETQ. Original analysis: Reference gene primer amplification gave estimated nucleated cell counts. Method: immunoSEQ multiplex PCR; TCRdb's copy keeps in-frame clones and lacks some. That table supplies the V and J calls and clone size; D and trimming were determined from the DNA. The sample contains 90,000 to 120,000 clones, approximately 91% of which appear only once. The receptor was isolated from a human donor in a cohort sampled during active COVID-19. The rearrangement links TRBV5-1 to TRBJ1-6; 7 bases agree with TRBD1. Sequencing was done on a sample of peripheral blood. CDR3 bases: TGCGCCAGCAGGACAGGGACGGATTTAAATTCACCCCTCCACTTT. The encoded protein is CASRTGTDLNSPLHF. The full variable domain, with the rest looked up from reference TRBV5-1 and TRBJ1-6, is KAGVTQTPRYLIKTRGQQVTLSCSPISGHRSVSWYQQTPGQGLQFLFEYFSETQRNKGNFPGRFSGRQFSNSRSEMNVSTLELGDSALYLCASRTGTDLNSPLHFGNGTRLTVT.